This T cell receptor (beta chain) was sequenced for a study of shared clonotypes between healthy human individuals. The CDR3 is made up of 16 amino acids. The V and J ends lost 4 bases and 9 bases, in that order; junction bases with no gene match: 10. Germline CDR1 is SGHNT and CDR2 is YYREEE (reference sequence). A remark on this clone: Its antigen is as yet unknown.

General study findings and limits: The study sampled only blood, and tissue repertoires likely differ.

Each PCR replicate from the sorted subsets contained around 0.2 ug DNA, which is about 30,000 T cell genomes. The protocol was immunoSEQ multiplex PCR, while the TCRdb copy is restricted to in-frame clones and leaves out a portion. The table records 300,000 to 400,000 clones, around 86% of them present only once. The chain joins TRBV5-4 to TRBJ2-1, with TRBD2 matching over 13 bases. Source material: memory CD8+ T cells sorted from blood. This sample's subset: CD45RO+ cells pooled with CCR7-negative TemRA cells. This receptor was identified in a young man in good health. CDR3 in DNA: TGTGCCAGCAGCGCACTAGCGGGAGGGCCACAGGTTGAGCAGTTCTTC. Translating it yields CASSALAGGPQVEQFF.